The clone carrying this T cell receptor (beta chain) turned up a few times. The CDR3 sequence is 15 residues long. The V gene lost 0 bases and the J gene lost 4 bases, with 11 bases spanning the gap. Germline loops: CDR1 MRHNA, CDR2 SNTAGT. This sample was taken from a study of T cell changes during pregnancy in multiple sclerosis. Generated by immunoSEQ multiplex PCR, the TCRdb table keeps only in-frame clones and is missing some. The table includes about 20,000 clones, around 89% detected once. The material was CD8+ T cells from peripheral blood mononuclear cells, obtained in the third trimester of pregnancy. This rearrangement joins TRBV6-4 to TRBJ2-3; a weak D match, TRBD2 (7 bases). The sequence derives from a female donor in good health, enrolled as a control in a pregnancy study. The CDR3 loop is CASSDSKGGADTQYF. CDR3 sequence (DNA): TGTGCCAGCAGTGACTCGAAAGGGGGGGCAGATACGCAGTATTTT.